These T cell receptor beta chains were read from a single sample in a study of T cell responses to AZD1222 COVID-19 vaccine. TCRdb's copy holds only in-frame clones and misses some; the assay was immunoSEQ multiplex PCR. This table has 100,000 to 150,000 clones, 75% to 95% appearing once. Source: peripheral blood, taken 28 days after the second AZD1222 dose. These receptors were taken from an adult who received the AZD1222 COVID-19 vaccine. Both conserved end residues are part of each CDR3.

V gene	J gene	CDR3 protein
TRBV3-1/TRBV3-2	TRBJ2-1	CASSQVNGRRVNEQFF
TRBV6-5	TRBJ1-2	CASSYPGSAGYTF
TRBV19	TRBJ1-5	CASSIILGQPQHF
TRBV5-1	TRBJ2-1	CASSLAVSGGNEQFF
TRBV18	TRBJ1-5	CASSPPEGGYSNQPQHF
TRBV9	TRBJ2-4	CASSARQGSEDIQYF
TRBV7-8	TRBJ1-1	CASSFLRPQRAFF
TRBV24-1	TRBJ1-5	CATSDLQFDQPQHF
TRBV7-3	TRBJ2-3	CASSLYASGGAKDTQYF
TRBV7-3	TRBJ2-1	CASSQTSGRSYNEQFF
TRBV6-5	TRBJ2-7	CASRFGDGIYEQYF
TRBV29-1	TRBJ1-1	CSASEITVNTEAFF
TRBV19	TRBJ1-2	CASSIDPPQGRSTF
TRBV18	TRBJ2-5	CASSPLDSIGETQYF
TRBV6-2/TRBV6-3	TRBJ1-1	CASSPGTEAFF
TRBV10-3	TRBJ1-1	CAISLGVNTEAFF
TRBV18	TRBJ1-5	CASSPGASDQPQHF
TRBV2	TRBJ2-7	CASSPGQGLYEQYF
TRBV9	TRBJ1-5	CASSKGTPNQPQHF
TRBV3-1/TRBV3-2	TRBJ2-3	CASSRTENSGRADTDTQYF
TRBV5-1	TRBJ1-6	CASSQTSSSPLHF
TRBV4-2	TRBJ2-6	CASSRTGVGANVLTF
TRBV2	TRBJ1-5	CASSLGQGSNQPQHF
TRBV18	TRBJ2-1	CASSPNSGTSTYNEQFF
TRBV15	TRBJ1-5	CATSPRADQPQHF
TRBV5-1	TRBJ1-1	CASSFTPGTEGEAFF
TRBV5-1	TRBJ1-2	CASSLEGSGNYGYTF
TRBV5-4	TRBJ2-1	CASTMGRHSSYNEQFF
TRBV7-9	TRBJ1-1	CASMDWAEAFF
TRBV28	TRBJ1-2	CASSRGRENGYTF
TRBV7-3	TRBJ1-5	CASSSGEDQPQHF
TRBV18	TRBJ2-5	CASSPGLADETQYF
TRBV7-9	TRBJ2-7	CASSLAGTLRGPDEQYF
TRBV5-1	TRBJ2-2	CASSLGDNTGELFF
TRBV6-1	TRBJ2-7	CASSDSGARSYEQYF
TRBV11-2	TRBJ2-7	CASSLAGGSYEQYF
TRBV9	TRBJ1-2	CASSVEVGRDVYGYTF
TRBV28	TRBJ2-2	CAIQAPPLDVGELFF
TRBV30	TRBJ2-2	CAWSGQGSGELFF
TRBV19	TRBJ2-1	CASSIIGSSLSEQFF
TRBV6-6	TRBJ1-1	CASSRFGTDVVSTEAFF
TRBV2	TRBJ1-1	CASSVGQGNTEAFF
TRBV27	TRBJ2-3	CASSPLAEADTQYF